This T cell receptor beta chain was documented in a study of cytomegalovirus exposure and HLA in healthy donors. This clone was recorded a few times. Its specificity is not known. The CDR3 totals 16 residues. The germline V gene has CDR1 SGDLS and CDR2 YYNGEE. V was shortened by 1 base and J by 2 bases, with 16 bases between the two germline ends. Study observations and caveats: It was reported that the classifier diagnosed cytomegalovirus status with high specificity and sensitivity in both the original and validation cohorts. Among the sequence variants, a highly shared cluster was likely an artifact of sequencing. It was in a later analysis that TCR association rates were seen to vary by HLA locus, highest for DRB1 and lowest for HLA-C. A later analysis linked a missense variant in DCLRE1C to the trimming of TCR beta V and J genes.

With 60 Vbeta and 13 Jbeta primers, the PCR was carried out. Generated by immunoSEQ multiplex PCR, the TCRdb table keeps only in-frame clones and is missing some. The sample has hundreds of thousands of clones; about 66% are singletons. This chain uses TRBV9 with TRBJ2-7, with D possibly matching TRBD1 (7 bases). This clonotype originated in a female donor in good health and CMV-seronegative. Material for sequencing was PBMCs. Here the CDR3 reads CASSVRGTEGAYEQYF. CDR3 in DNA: TGTGCCAGCAGCGTACGGGGGACAGAGGGCGCCTACGAGCAGTACTTC.